The text below deals with one TCR beta chain. Profiling relied on immunoSEQ multiplex PCR, and the TCRdb table lists in-frame clones only, not all of them. The data show 29,000 or so clones, with about 93% seen just once and roughly 18% held by the top ten. This sample stems from a study of chemoradiotherapy in HPV16-positive cancers. CDR3 size: 13 residues. Trimming pared 3 bases from V and 6 bases from J, leaving 9 bases between. Germline CDR1 and CDR2: MNHEY and SMNVEV (reference sequence). This sequence joins TRBV27 and TRBJ1-5, with TRBD1 as a possible D gene (5 bases). The source material was blood, sampled from a patient who underwent chemoradiotherapy. The sequence came from a human donor with HPV-associated anogenital cancer. Written as DNA, the CDR3 is TGTGCCAGCAGTTTTGGGGGAAGTCAGCCCCAGCATTTT. The encoded protein is CASSFGGSQPQHF.